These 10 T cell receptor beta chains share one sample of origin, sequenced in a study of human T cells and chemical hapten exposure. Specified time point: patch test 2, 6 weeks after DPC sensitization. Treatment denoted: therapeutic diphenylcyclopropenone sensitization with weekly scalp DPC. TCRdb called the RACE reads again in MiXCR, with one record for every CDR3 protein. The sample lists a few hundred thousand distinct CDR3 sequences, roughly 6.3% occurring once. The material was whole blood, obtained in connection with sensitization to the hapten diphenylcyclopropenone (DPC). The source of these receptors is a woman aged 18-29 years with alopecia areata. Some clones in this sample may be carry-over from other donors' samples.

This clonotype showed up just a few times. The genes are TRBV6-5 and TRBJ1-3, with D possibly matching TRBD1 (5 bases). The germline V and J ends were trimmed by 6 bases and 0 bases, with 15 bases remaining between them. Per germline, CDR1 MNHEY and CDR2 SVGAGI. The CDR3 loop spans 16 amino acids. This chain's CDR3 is CASSREGTYSGNTIYF. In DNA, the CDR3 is TGTGCCAGCAGCCGTGAAGGGACTTACTCTGGAAACACCATATATTTT.

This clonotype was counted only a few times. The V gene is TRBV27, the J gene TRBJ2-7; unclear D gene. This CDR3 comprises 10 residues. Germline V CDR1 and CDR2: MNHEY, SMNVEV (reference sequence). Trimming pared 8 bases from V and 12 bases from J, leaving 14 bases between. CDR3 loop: CASGVGTLYF. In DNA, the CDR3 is TGTGCCAGCGGGGTTGGTACTCTGTACTTC.

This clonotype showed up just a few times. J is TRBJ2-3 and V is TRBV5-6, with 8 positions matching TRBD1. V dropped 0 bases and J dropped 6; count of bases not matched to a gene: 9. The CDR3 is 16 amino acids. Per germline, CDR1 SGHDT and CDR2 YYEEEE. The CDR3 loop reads CASSLEPWTGRDTQYF. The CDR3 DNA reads TGTGCCAGCAGCTTGGAACCCTGGACAGGGAGGGATACGCAGTATTTT.

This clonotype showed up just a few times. The DNA of the CDR3 is TGCAGCTCGGCACAGCAGGCAGAGGAGCAGTTCTTC. Its protein product is CSSAQQAEEQFF. The chain joins TRBV29-1 to TRBJ2-1; no clear D. CDR3 length equals 12 residues. Trimming stripped 8 bases from V and 10 bases from J, with 18 bases between. Per the germline V gene, CDR1 is SQVTM and CDR2 is ANQGSEA.

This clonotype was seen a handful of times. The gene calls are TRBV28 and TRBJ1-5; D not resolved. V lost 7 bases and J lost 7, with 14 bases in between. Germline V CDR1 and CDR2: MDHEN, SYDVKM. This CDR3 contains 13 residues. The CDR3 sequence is CASIRAGRQPQHF. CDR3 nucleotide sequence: TGTGCCAGCATCAGAGCGGGCCGCCAGCCCCAGCATTTT.

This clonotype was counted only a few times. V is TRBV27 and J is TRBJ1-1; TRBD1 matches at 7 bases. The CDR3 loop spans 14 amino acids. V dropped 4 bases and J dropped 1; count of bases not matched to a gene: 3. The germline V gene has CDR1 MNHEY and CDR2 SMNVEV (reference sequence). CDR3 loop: CASSYRQGNTEAFF. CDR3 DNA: TGTGCCAGCAGTTACCGACAGGGGAACACTGAAGCTTTCTTT.

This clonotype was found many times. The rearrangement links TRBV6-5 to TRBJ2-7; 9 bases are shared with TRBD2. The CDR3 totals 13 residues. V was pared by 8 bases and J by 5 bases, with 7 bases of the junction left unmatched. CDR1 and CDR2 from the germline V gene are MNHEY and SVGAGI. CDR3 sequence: CASASAGGNEQYF. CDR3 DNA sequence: TGTGCCAGCGCTTCAGCGGGGGGCAACGAGCAGTACTTC.

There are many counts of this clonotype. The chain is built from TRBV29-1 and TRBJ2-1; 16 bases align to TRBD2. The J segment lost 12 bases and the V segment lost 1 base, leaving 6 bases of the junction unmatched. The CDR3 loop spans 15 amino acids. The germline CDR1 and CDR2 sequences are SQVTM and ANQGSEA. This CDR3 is CSVEVGTSGGAGQFF. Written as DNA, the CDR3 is TGCAGCGTTGAAGTGGGGACTAGCGGGGGGGCCGGGCAGTTCTTC.

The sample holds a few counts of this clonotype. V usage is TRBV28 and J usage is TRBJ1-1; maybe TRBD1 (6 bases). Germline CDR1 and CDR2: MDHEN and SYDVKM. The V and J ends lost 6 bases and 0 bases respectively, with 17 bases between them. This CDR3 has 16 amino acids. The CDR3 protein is CASRGDDRNMNTEAFF. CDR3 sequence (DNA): TGTGCCAGCAGGGGGGACGACAGGAACATGAACACTGAAGCTTTCTTT.

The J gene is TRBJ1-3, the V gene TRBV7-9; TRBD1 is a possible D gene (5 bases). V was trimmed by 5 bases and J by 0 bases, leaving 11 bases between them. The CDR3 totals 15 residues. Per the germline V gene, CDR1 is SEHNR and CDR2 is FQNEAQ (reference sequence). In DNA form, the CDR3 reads TGTGCCAGCAGCAGGGGACTAAACTCTGGAAACACCATATATTTT. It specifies CASSRGLNSGNTIYF.